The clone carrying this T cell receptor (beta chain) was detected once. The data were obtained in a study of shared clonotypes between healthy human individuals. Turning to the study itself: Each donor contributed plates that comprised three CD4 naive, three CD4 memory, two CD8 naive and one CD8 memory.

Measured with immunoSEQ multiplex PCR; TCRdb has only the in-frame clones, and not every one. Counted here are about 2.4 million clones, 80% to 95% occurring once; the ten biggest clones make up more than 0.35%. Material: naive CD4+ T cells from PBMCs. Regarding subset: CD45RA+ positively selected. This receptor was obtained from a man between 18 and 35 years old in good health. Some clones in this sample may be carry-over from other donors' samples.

The CDR3 DNA reads TGTGCCAGCAGCCCTGCGGGGGGTGAAAAACTGTTTTTT. Protein sequence: CASSPAGGEKLFF. This chain joins TRBV7-9 and TRBJ1-4; TRBD1 is a possible D gene (5 bases). Germline V lookup: CDR1 SEHNR, CDR2 FQNEAQ (reference sequence). The V and J ends lost 5 bases and 7 bases respectively, with 11 bases between them. The CDR3 consists of 13 residues.